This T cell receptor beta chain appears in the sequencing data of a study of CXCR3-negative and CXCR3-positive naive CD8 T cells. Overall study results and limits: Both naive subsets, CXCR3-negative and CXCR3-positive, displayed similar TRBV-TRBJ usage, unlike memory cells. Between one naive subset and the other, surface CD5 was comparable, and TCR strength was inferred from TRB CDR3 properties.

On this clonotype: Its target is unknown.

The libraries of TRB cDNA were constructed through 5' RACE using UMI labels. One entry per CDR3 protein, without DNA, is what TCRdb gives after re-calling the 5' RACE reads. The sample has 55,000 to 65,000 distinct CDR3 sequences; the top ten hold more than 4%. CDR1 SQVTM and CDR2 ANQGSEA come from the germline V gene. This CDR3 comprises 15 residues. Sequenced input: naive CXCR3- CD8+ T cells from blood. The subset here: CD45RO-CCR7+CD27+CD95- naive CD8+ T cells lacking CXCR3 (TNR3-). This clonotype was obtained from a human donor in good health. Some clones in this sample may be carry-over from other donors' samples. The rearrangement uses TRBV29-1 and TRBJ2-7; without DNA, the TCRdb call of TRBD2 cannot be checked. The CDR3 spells CSVVLGAGGFYEQYF.